The following is a T cell receptor (beta chain) sequence with its context. Its antigen is currently unknown. These data belong to a study of cytomegalovirus exposure and HLA in healthy donors. Whole-study findings and limits: There were around 160 TCR beta chains listed as cytomegalovirus-associated. A later analysis found first-cohort TCR clusters tended to co-occur in the 130 or so validation repertoires.

The V gene end was trimmed by 4 bases and the J gene end by 0 bases; junction bases not matched to a gene: 7. The CDR3 extends over 16 amino acids. Per the germline V gene, CDR1 is SGHRS and CDR2 is YFSETQ. Method: immunoSEQ multiplex PCR; TCRdb's copy keeps in-frame clones and lacks some. The table lists more than 250,000 clones, roughly 90% of them singletons. Material: PBMCs. This receptor was obtained from a woman aged 18-29 years in good health and CMV-seronegative. V usage is TRBV5-1 and J usage is TRBJ2-7; 10 nucleotides line up with TRBD2. The chain's CDR3 is CASSPWSSGSSYEQYF. CDR3 nucleotide sequence: TGCGCCAGCAGCCCTTGGTCTAGCGGGAGCTCCTACGAGCAGTACTTC.